A selection of T cell receptor beta chains follows, all from one sample in a study of CD8+CD57+ T cells in acquired aplastic anemia. TCRdb recomputed calls from the reads with MiXCR, one row per CDR3 protein. The data hold some 150,000 distinct CDR3 sequences, with around 50% observed a single time. The material sequenced was sorted CD4+, CD8+, or CD8+CD57+ T cells (not recorded which) from PBMCs. Receptor source: a human donor with aplastic anemia. The CDR3 runs from the conserved cysteine through the conserved F or W. Each record gives: CDR3 DNA, CDR3 protein, J gene, V gene, D gene, clone size. A D gene is named only where the DNA matches it firmly. Clone size, where shown, is once, few, many, or a class for clones that have expanded.

CDR3nt: TGTGCCAGCAGTTCCCCAAAGGGACTAGCGGGGTTACAAGAGACCCAGTACTTC; CDR3aa: CASSSPKGLAGLQETQYF; j_gene: TRBJ2-5; v_gene: TRBV5-4; d_gene: TRBD2; abundance: NA
CDR3nt: TGCGCCAGCAGCTTGTTGGGGACTGGGGGTGAAGCTTTCTTT; CDR3aa: CASSLLGTGGEAFF; j_gene: TRBJ1-1; v_gene: TRBV5-1; d_gene: NA; abundance: many
CDR3nt: TGTGCCATCAGTGTGACGGGGGTGTCCTACGAGCAGTACTTC; CDR3aa: CAISVTGVSYEQYF; j_gene: TRBJ2-7; v_gene: TRBV10-3; d_gene: NA; abundance: NA
CDR3nt: TGTGCCAGTAGTATAGTCCCTTCTGAAGCTTTCTTT; CDR3aa: CASSIVPSEAFF; j_gene: TRBJ1-1; v_gene: TRBV19; d_gene: NA; abundance: NA
CDR3nt: TGTGCCATCAGTGAGTTACTAGCGGATACGCAGTATTTT; CDR3aa: CAISELLADTQYF; j_gene: TRBJ2-3; v_gene: TRBV10-3; d_gene: TRBD2; abundance: few
CDR3nt: TGCGCCAGCAGCCAAGCCGGGGGCATGGGCAATGAGCAGTTCTTC; CDR3aa: CASSQAGGMGNEQFF; j_gene: TRBJ2-1; v_gene: TRBV4-1; d_gene: NA; abundance: many
CDR3nt: TGTGCCAGCAGTGAGGCGGGGCGACCTACCGGGGAGCTGTTTTTT; CDR3aa: CASSEAGRPTGELFF; j_gene: TRBJ2-2; v_gene: TRBV2; d_gene: NA; abundance: NA
CDR3nt: TGCGCCAGCAGTGAGGCGAACAGGGGACGGTACGAGCAGTACTTC; CDR3aa: CASSEANRGRYEQYF; j_gene: TRBJ2-7; v_gene: TRBV10-2; d_gene: TRBD1; abundance: NA
CDR3nt: TGTGCCAGCAGTGAGACGACAGGGAAAGAAGAGACCCAGTACTTC; CDR3aa: CASSETTGKEETQYF; j_gene: TRBJ2-5; v_gene: TRBV2; d_gene: TRBD1; abundance: NA
CDR3nt: TGTGCCATCGCCCCGGACCGGACAGATACGCAGTATTTT; CDR3aa: CAIAPDRTDTQYF; j_gene: TRBJ2-3; v_gene: TRBV10-3; d_gene: NA; abundance: NA